This T cell receptor beta chain is from a study of T cells in tuberculosis. TCRdb's table, derived via immunoSEQ multiplex PCR, lists solely in-frame clones and lacks some. Altogether about 49,000 clones are present, about 95% being singletons, with the ten largest covering under 1.5%. The CDR3 totals 16 residues. Germline loops: CDR1 SGHRS, CDR2 YFSETQ. Germline trimming cut 4 bases from V and 3 bases from J; bases unmatched to any gene: 10. Documented time point: new active TB diagnosis, blood taken before or within 7 days of starting treatment. Unsorted cryopreserved PBMC were sequenced, averaging about 93,000 T cells per clinical donor. Remarks on this clone: What it binds is not known.

Study-wide results and limits: The TCR-beta difference was not significant; alpha differences partly reflected length. Active tuberculosis alpha repertoires lay closer to GMM-specific TCRs than controls'.

This material consisted of PBMCs, taken at tuberculosis diagnosis. The rearrangement links TRBV5-1 to TRBJ2-7; 10 bases are shared with TRBD1. The TCR originated in an adult with tuberculosis. DNA of the CDR3: TGCGCCAGCAGCCGCAATACCGGGACAGGGGTCTACGAGCAGTACTTC. Translation gives CASSRNTGTGVYEQYF. Supplemented by reference TRBV5-1 and TRBJ2-7, the full variable domain reads KAGVTQTPRYLIKTRGQQVTLSCSPISGHRSVSWYQQTPGQGLQFLFEYFSETQRNKGNFPGRFSGRQFSNSRSEMNVSTLELGDSALYLCASSRNTGTGVYEQYFGPGTRLTVT.